This entry features one T cell receptor beta chain sequence. The sample is drawn from a study of blood T cell repertoires in COVID-19. Study details: Acute and convalescent COVID-19 specimens originated in the United States, Italy and Spain. PBMCs, B-cell-depleted T cells, or T cells provided the cDNA or gDNA that made up the material.

Trimming removed 4 bases from V and 6 bases from J; junction bases left unmatched: 4. This CDR3 has 15 amino acids. The V gene's germline CDR1 is SGDLS and CDR2 YYNGEE. In the study's own analysis: Amplification with reference gene primers provided the estimates of nucleated cell counts. The data were produced by immunoSEQ multiplex PCR, yet TCRdb's version contains in-frame clones alone and is incomplete. V and J calls plus clone size are reproduced from that table; the DNA served to infer D and trimming. The sample lists some 110,000 clones, roughly 90% seen once, with 7.7% in the top ten. The sequenced material came from peripheral blood. V is TRBV9 and J is TRBJ2-2; TRBD2 matches at 12 bases. The origin of this receptor is a human donor in a cohort sampled during active COVID-19. In DNA, the CDR3 is TGTGCCAGCAGCACCACTAGCGGGAGGTCCGGGGAGCTGTTTTTT. Protein: CASSTTSGRSGELFF.